This is a list of T cell receptor beta chains from one sample in a study of blood T cells in healthy people across ages. MiXCR, run by TCRdb on the 5' RACE reads, gives a single entry per CDR3 protein. The table records 1.5 million to 2 million distinct CDR3 sequences, roughly 27% of them present only once. The sequenced material came from blood. These receptor sequences come from a woman aged 25 to 39 in good health. Both conserved end residues are part of each CDR3. The order of the fields is V gene, J gene, clone size, D gene, CDR3 DNA, CDR3 protein. A D gene is named only where the DNA matches it firmly. Clone size appears in some rows only: once, few, many, or a class for an expanded clone.

v_gene: TRBV10-3
j_gene: TRBJ2-3
abundance: NA
d_gene: TRBD2
CDR3nt: TGTGCCATCAGTACTTTAGCGGGAGAAGATACGCAGGATTTT
CDR3aa: CAISTLAGEDTQDF

v_gene: TRBV7-3
j_gene: TRBJ2-1
abundance: NA
d_gene: TRBD2
CDR3nt: TGTGCCAGCAGCTTAATCCCCGGGGGAGCGGGGGGGGATGAGCAGTTCTTC
CDR3aa: CASSLIPGGAGGDEQFF

v_gene: TRBV20-1
j_gene: TRBJ2-1
abundance: many
d_gene: TRBD1
CDR3nt: TGCAGTGCTCAGGGGGCTAACAATGAGCAGTTCTTC
CDR3aa: CSAQGANNEQFF

v_gene: TRBV29-1
j_gene: TRBJ2-1
abundance: NA
d_gene: NA
CDR3nt: TGCAGCGTTGTATGGGGGTACGAGCAGTTCTTC
CDR3aa: CSVVWGYEQFF

v_gene: TRBV7-2
j_gene: TRBJ1-4
abundance: many
d_gene: NA
CDR3nt: TGTGCCAGCAGCTTAGTAGGGGGAAAACTGTTTTTT
CDR3aa: CASSLVGGKLFF

v_gene: TRBV7-9
j_gene: TRBJ2-3
abundance: NA
d_gene: NA
CDR3nt: TGTGCCAGCACCTCGACGGCAGATACGCAGTATTTT
CDR3aa: CASTSTADTQYF

v_gene: TRBV28
j_gene: TRBJ2-7
abundance: few
d_gene: NA
CDR3nt: TGTGCCAGCAGTTTCGGGACGCAAATCTACGAGCAGTACTTC
CDR3aa: CASSFGTQIYEQYF

v_gene: TRBV5-1
j_gene: TRBJ2-7
abundance: many
d_gene: NA
CDR3nt: TGTGCCAGCAGCTTAGATGGCGAGCAGTACTTC
CDR3aa: CASSLDGEQYF

v_gene: TRBV30
j_gene: TRBJ2-1
abundance: NA
d_gene: NA
CDR3nt: TGTGCCTGGAGCCCGGACACCTACAATGAGCAGTTCTTC
CDR3aa: CAWSPDTYNEQFF

v_gene: TRBV29-1
j_gene: TRBJ2-7
abundance: many
d_gene: TRBD2
CDR3nt: TGCAGCGCCGGACTAGCGGGATTCAACGAGCAGTACTTC
CDR3aa: CSAGLAGFNEQYF

v_gene: TRBV9
j_gene: TRBJ1-1
abundance: NA
d_gene: NA
CDR3nt: TGTGCCAGCAGCGTAGACTTGGGGGACACTGAAGCTTTCTTT
CDR3aa: CASSVDLGDTEAFF

v_gene: TRBV5-1
j_gene: TRBJ2-1
abundance: few
d_gene: NA
CDR3nt: TGCGCCAGCAGTTTTATGTACGGGACGTTCTTC
CDR3aa: CASSFMYGTFF

v_gene: TRBV24-1
j_gene: TRBJ2-1
abundance: NA
d_gene: NA
CDR3nt: TGTGCCACCAGTGATCAGACTAGTAACGGTGAGCAGTTCTTC
CDR3aa: CATSDQTSNGEQFF

v_gene: TRBV5-5
j_gene: TRBJ2-2
abundance: NA
d_gene: NA
CDR3nt: TGTGCCAGCAGCCGCACAGGGTTCAACACCGGGGAGCTGTTTTTT
CDR3aa: CASSRTGFNTGELFF

v_gene: TRBV5-1
j_gene: TRBJ1-1
abundance: few
d_gene: NA
CDR3nt: TGCGCCAGCAGCTTTCAGACAGCGAACACTGAAGCTTTCTTT
CDR3aa: CASSFQTANTEAFF

v_gene: TRBV10-1
j_gene: TRBJ2-1
abundance: many
d_gene: TRBD1
CDR3nt: TGCGCCAGCAGTGAGGGGACAGGCGGAAGCTCCTACAATGAGCAGTTCTTC
CDR3aa: CASSEGTGGSSYNEQFF

v_gene: TRBV4-1
j_gene: TRBJ2-7
abundance: many
d_gene: NA
CDR3nt: TGCGCCAGCAGCCAAGATAGGGCACCTACCTACGAGCAGTACTTC
CDR3aa: CASSQDRAPTYEQYF

v_gene: TRBV6-2/TRBV6-3
j_gene: TRBJ1-1
abundance: few
d_gene: NA
CDR3nt: TGTGCCAGCAGTTACATTTTGACTGAAGCTTTCTTT
CDR3aa: CASSYILTEAFF

v_gene: TRBV12-3/TRBV12-4
j_gene: TRBJ2-6
abundance: NA
d_gene: NA
CDR3nt: TGTGCCAGCAGTACCGTGGGCCTAGGGAATACTGGGGCCAACGTCCTGACTTTC
CDR3aa: CASSTVGLGNTGANVLTF

v_gene: TRBV3-1
j_gene: TRBJ1-2
abundance: few
d_gene: NA
CDR3nt: TGTGCCAGCAGCCAAGGTGTTCGAGGATATGGCTACACCTTC
CDR3aa: CASSQGVRGYGYTF

v_gene: TRBV18
j_gene: TRBJ2-5
abundance: NA
d_gene: NA
CDR3nt: TGTGCCAGCTCACCACCGTCGGGGCTCTCGGAGACCCAGTACTTC
CDR3aa: CASSPPSGLSETQYF

v_gene: TRBV7-8
j_gene: TRBJ2-7
abundance: few
d_gene: NA
CDR3nt: TGTGCCGGCAGCTACACGACGGGGACCTACGAGCAGTACTTC
CDR3aa: CAGSYTTGTYEQYF

v_gene: TRBV29-1
j_gene: TRBJ2-7
abundance: many
d_gene: NA
CDR3nt: TGCAGCGTTGTGGGTCGGGAGTCGACCTACGAGCAGTACTTC
CDR3aa: CSVVGRESTYEQYF

v_gene: TRBV27
j_gene: TRBJ2-1
abundance: NA
d_gene: NA
CDR3nt: TGTGCCAGCAGCTTCCTCGCAGGAGAGAGGGTGGGGAATGAGCAGTTCTTC
CDR3aa: CASSFLAGERVGNEQFF

v_gene: TRBV6-6
j_gene: TRBJ2-1
abundance: few
d_gene: TRBD1
CDR3nt: TGTGGGACTTCCGGGACAGACCTCCTAAATGAGCAGTTCTTC
CDR3aa: CGTSGTDLLNEQFF

v_gene: TRBV7-2
j_gene: TRBJ2-7
abundance: many
d_gene: TRBD2
CDR3nt: TGTGCCAGCAGCTTAGCCCAGCGGGAGTTTCACGAGCAGTACTTC
CDR3aa: CASSLAQREFHEQYF

v_gene: TRBV4-3
j_gene: TRBJ2-3
abundance: few
d_gene: TRBD2
CDR3nt: TGCGCCAGCAGCCAAGGGGTCAGCGGGAGGGTTGGAGATACGCAGTATTTT
CDR3aa: CASSQGVSGRVGDTQYF

v_gene: TRBV7-2
j_gene: TRBJ2-3
abundance: NA
d_gene: TRBD1
CDR3nt: TGTGCCAGCAGCTTGGGACAGGCGGTTACGCAGTATTTT
CDR3aa: CASSLGQAVTQYF

v_gene: TRBV5-1
j_gene: TRBJ1-6
abundance: NA
d_gene: NA
CDR3nt: TGCGCCAGCAGCTTGGAGGATGAATCACCCCTCCACTTT
CDR3aa: CASSLEDESPLHF

v_gene: TRBV19
j_gene: TRBJ1-5
abundance: NA
d_gene: NA
CDR3nt: TGTGCCAGTAGTAGGGCTCTTGCCCCCAATCAGCCCCAGCATTTT
CDR3aa: CASSRALAPNQPQHF

v_gene: TRBV7-2
j_gene: TRBJ2-7
abundance: NA
d_gene: NA
CDR3nt: TGTGCCAGCAGCTTACCGGTGGTGAGTGAGCAGTACTTC
CDR3aa: CASSLPVVSEQYF

v_gene: TRBV7-9
j_gene: TRBJ2-3
abundance: few
d_gene: NA
CDR3nt: TGTGCCGGCAGCTTAAATGTTGTTATAGATACGCAGTATTTT
CDR3aa: CAGSLNVVIDTQYF

v_gene: TRBV5-1
j_gene: TRBJ2-5
abundance: NA
d_gene: TRBD2
CDR3nt: TGCGCCAGCAGTCCTGCGGGGGGCCCCGAGGATGAGCAGTACTTC
CDR3aa: CASSPAGGPEDEQYF

v_gene: TRBV12-3/TRBV12-4
j_gene: TRBJ2-7
abundance: few
d_gene: TRBD1
CDR3nt: TGTGCCAGCAGTGAACCCGGGACAGGGGCCGAGGAGCAGTACTTC
CDR3aa: CASSEPGTGAEEQYF

v_gene: TRBV9
j_gene: TRBJ1-1
abundance: few
d_gene: NA
CDR3nt: TGTGCCAGCAGTCCCCGAGGGTCGGGCACTGAAGCTTTCTTT
CDR3aa: CASSPRGSGTEAFF

v_gene: TRBV3-1
j_gene: TRBJ2-3
abundance: NA
d_gene: TRBD2
CDR3nt: TGTGCCAGCAGCCAGCTAGCGGGAGGGGATACGCAGTATTTT
CDR3aa: CASSQLAGGDTQYF

v_gene: TRBV12-3/TRBV12-4
j_gene: TRBJ1-4
abundance: few
d_gene: NA
CDR3nt: TGTGCCAGCAGTTTTGGGACGGAAGAAAAACTGTTTTTT
CDR3aa: CASSFGTEEKLFF

v_gene: TRBV28
j_gene: TRBJ2-7
abundance: once
d_gene: NA
CDR3nt: TGTGCCAGCAGACGGGAGGGGGCGGTCGACGAGCAGTACTTC
CDR3aa: CASRREGAVDEQYF

v_gene: TRBV20-1
j_gene: TRBJ2-7
abundance: many
d_gene: TRBD1
CDR3nt: TGCAGTGCTAGGAGAGGGGACAGGGTGGCCGAGCAGTACTTC
CDR3aa: CSARRGDRVAEQYF

v_gene: TRBV12-3/TRBV12-4
j_gene: TRBJ2-1
abundance: NA
d_gene: TRBD2
CDR3nt: TGTGCCAGCACTATAGCGGGGGGTAGCGATGAGCAGTTCTTC
CDR3aa: CASTIAGGSDEQFF

v_gene: TRBV28
j_gene: TRBJ1-2
abundance: NA
d_gene: NA
CDR3nt: TGTGCCAGCAGTTTATGGGGGGCGCGGGGTCGTGGCTACACCTTC
CDR3aa: CASSLWGARGRGYTF

v_gene: TRBV4-2
j_gene: TRBJ2-7
abundance: many
d_gene: TRBD2
CDR3nt: TGTGCCAGCAGCCCTGGACTAGCGGGGGGGCGGAACGAGCAGTACTTC
CDR3aa: CASSPGLAGGRNEQYF

v_gene: TRBV7-2
j_gene: TRBJ2-1
abundance: NA
d_gene: NA
CDR3nt: TGTGCCAGCAGCCGTCTGTTCGAGCAGTTCTTC
CDR3aa: CASSRLFEQFF

v_gene: TRBV6-6
j_gene: TRBJ1-4
abundance: few
d_gene: TRBD1
CDR3nt: TGTGCCAGCAGTCCCGGGACAGGGCTAGAAAAACTGTTTTTT
CDR3aa: CASSPGTGLEKLFF

v_gene: TRBV6-5
j_gene: TRBJ2-1
abundance: many
d_gene: NA
CDR3nt: TGTGCCAGCAGTTACGGTGCCGGGTACAATGAGCAGTTCTTC
CDR3aa: CASSYGAGYNEQFF

v_gene: TRBV5-1
j_gene: TRBJ2-7
abundance: NA
d_gene: NA
CDR3nt: TGCGCCAGCAGCTCTGGAGGTAGGCGGTCCCAAAACGAGCAGTACTTC
CDR3aa: CASSSGGRRSQNEQYF

v_gene: TRBV20-1
j_gene: TRBJ2-7
abundance: few
d_gene: TRBD2
CDR3nt: TGCAGTGCTAGACCGCGTCTAGCGGGAGCCACACATGAGCAGTACTTC
CDR3aa: CSARPRLAGATHEQYF

v_gene: TRBV12-5
j_gene: TRBJ1-6
abundance: many
d_gene: NA
CDR3nt: TGTGCTAGTGGTGTACAGGCTGCGGACGTTGATTCACCCCTCCACTTT
CDR3aa: CASGVQAADVDSPLHF

v_gene: TRBV6-1
j_gene: TRBJ1-1
abundance: NA
d_gene: NA
CDR3nt: TGTGCCAGCAGTATCAACCCCGACGGTGGCATGAACACTGAAGCTTTCTTT
CDR3aa: CASSINPDGGMNTEAFF

v_gene: TRBV7-2
j_gene: TRBJ2-3
abundance: few
d_gene: NA
CDR3nt: TGTGCCAGCAGCTTAAAAGGTAGAGATACGCAGTATTTT
CDR3aa: CASSLKGRDTQYF